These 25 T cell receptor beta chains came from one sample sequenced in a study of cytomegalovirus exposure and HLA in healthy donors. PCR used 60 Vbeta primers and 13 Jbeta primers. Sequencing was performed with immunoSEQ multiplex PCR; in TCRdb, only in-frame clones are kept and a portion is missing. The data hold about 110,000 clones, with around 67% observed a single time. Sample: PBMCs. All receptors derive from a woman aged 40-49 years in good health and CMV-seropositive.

The CDR3 spells CASSLGQGAYEQYF. CDR3 sequence (DNA): TGTGCCAGCAGCTTGGGACAGGGGGCCTACGAGCAGTACTTC. The rearrangement links TRBV5-8 to TRBJ2-7; 9 bases are shared with TRBD1. Germline V gene lookup returns CDR1 SGHTS and CDR2 YDEGEE. Trimming removed 0 bases from V and 2 bases from J; junction bases left unmatched: 0. CDR3 size: 14 residues.

CDR3 coding DNA: TGTGCCAGCAGGCAAAGATGGGGGGGCACTGAAGCTTTCTTT. The encoded protein is CASRQRWGGTEAFF. This chain connects TRBV7-2 to TRBJ1-1; D is perhaps TRBD1 (5 bases). Germline V gene lookup returns CDR1 SGHTA and CDR2 FQGNSA. Trimming removed 6 bases at V and 4 bases at J, with 15 bases between. CDR3 size: 14 residues.

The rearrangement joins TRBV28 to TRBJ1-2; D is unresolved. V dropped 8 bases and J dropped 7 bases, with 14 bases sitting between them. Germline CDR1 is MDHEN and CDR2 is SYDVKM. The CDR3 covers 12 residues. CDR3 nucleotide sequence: TGTGCCAGCGGCTCACCCCTGTCTGGCTACACCTTC. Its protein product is CASGSPLSGYTF.

The CDR3 reads CASGRAASYEQYF. As DNA, the CDR3 is TGTGCCAGCGGGAGGGCAGCCTCCTACGAGCAGTACTTC. The V and J genes are TRBV6-5 and TRBJ2-7; 7 bases are shared with TRBD2. The J segment lost 0 bases and the V segment lost 8 bases, leaving 4 bases of the junction unmatched. The CDR3 covers 13 residues. CDR1 is MNHEY and CDR2 is SVGAGI in the germline V gene.

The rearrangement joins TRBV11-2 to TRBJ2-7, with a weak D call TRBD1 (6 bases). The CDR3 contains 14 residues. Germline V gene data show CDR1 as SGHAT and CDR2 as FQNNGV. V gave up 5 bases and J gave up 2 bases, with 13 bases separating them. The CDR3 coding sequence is TGTGCCAGCAGCACTCGGACAGAACCCTACGAGCAGTACTTC. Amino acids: CASSTRTEPYEQYF.

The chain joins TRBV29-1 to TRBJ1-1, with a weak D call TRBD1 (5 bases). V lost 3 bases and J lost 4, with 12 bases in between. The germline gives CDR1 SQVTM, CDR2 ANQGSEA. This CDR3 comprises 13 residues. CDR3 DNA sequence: TGCAGCGTTGAGCGCAGGGCCGCCACTGAAGCTTTCTTT. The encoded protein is CSVERRAATEAFF.

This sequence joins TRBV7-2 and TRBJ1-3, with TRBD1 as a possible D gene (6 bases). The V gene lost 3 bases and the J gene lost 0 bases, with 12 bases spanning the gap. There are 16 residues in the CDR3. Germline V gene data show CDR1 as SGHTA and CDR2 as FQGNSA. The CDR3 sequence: CASSFQQGYSGNTIYF. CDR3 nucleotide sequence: TGTGCCAGCAGCTTTCAACAGGGTTACTCTGGAAACACCATATATTTT.

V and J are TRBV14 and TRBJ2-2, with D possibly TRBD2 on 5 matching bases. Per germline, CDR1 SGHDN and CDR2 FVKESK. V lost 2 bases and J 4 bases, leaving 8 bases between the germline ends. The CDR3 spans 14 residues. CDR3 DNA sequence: TGTGCCAGCAGCCAACTGGGGAGCACCGGGGAGCTGTTTTTT. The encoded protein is CASSQLGSTGELFF.

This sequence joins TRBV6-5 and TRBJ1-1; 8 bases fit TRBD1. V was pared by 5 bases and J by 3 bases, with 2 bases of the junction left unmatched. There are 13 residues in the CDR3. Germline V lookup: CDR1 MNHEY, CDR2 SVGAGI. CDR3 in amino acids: CASSQGAYTEAFF. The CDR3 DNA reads TGTGCCAGCAGTCAGGGGGCATACACTGAAGCTTTCTTT.

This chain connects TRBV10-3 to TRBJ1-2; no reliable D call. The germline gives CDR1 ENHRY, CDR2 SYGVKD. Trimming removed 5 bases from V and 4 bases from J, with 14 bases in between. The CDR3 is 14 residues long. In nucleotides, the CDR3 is TGTGCCATCAGTTTCGATTCAGTCTCCTATGGCTACACCTTC. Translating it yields CAISFDSVSYGYTF.

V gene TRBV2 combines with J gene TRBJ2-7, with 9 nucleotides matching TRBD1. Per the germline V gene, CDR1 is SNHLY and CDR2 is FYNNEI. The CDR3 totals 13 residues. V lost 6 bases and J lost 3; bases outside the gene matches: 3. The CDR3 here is CASSGTGNYEQYF. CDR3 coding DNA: TGTGCCAGCAGCGGGACAGGGAACTACGAGCAGTACTTC.

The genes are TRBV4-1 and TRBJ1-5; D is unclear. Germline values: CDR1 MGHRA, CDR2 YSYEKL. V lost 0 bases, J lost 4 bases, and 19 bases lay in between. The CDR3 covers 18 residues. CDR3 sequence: CASSQEKVGHRDNQPQHF. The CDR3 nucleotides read TGCGCCAGCAGCCAAGAAAAGGTGGGTCACAGAGATAATCAGCCCCAGCATTTT.

The chain's CDR3 is CAWKLAGGSVSSTDTQYF. CDR3 sequence (DNA): TGTGCCTGGAAACTAGCGGGGGGTTCCGTTTCTAGCACAGATACGCAGTATTTT. This rearrangement joins TRBV30 to TRBJ2-3; 12 bases match TRBD2. The ends lost 4 bases at V and 0 bases at J; junction bases unmatched: 11. Germline values: CDR1 GTSNPN, CDR2 SVGIG (reference sequence). This CDR3 has 18 residues.

The CDR3: CASSATVNYGYTF. Written as DNA, the CDR3 is TGTGCCAGCAGCGCCACAGTTAACTATGGCTACACCTTC. The chain carries TRBV7-8 and TRBJ1-2; D is unclear. Germline CDR1 reads SGHVS; CDR2 reads FQNEAQ. The V end was cut by 5 bases, the J end by 1 base, with 8 bases between. The CDR3 is 13 amino acids. The whole variable domain, remainder taken from reference TRBV7-8 and TRBJ1-2, is GAGVSQSPRYKVAKRGQDVALRCDPISGHVSLFWYQQALGQGPEFLTYFQNEAQLDKSGLPSDRFFAERPEGSVSTLKIQRTQQEDSAVYLCASSATVNYGYTFGSGTRLTVV.

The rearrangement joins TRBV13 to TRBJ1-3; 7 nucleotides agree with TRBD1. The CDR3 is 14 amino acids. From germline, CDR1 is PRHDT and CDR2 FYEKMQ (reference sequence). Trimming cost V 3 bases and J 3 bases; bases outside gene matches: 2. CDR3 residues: CASSLPGGGNTIYF. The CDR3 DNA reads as TGTGCCAGCAGCTTGCCAGGGGGTGGAAACACCATATATTTT.

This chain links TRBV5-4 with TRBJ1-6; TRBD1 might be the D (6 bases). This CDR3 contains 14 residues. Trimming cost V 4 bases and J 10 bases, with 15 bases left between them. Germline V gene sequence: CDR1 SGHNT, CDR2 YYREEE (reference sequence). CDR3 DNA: TGTGCCAGCAGCGCTCAGGGGCAGGGCTCACCCCTCCACTTT. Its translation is CASSAQGQGSPLHF. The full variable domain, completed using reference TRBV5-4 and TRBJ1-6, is ETGVTQSPTHLIKTRGQQVTLRCSSQSGHNTVSWYQQALGQGPQFIFQYYREEENGRGNFPPRFSGLQFPNYSSELNVNALELDDSALYLCASSAQGQGSPLHFGNGTRLTVT.

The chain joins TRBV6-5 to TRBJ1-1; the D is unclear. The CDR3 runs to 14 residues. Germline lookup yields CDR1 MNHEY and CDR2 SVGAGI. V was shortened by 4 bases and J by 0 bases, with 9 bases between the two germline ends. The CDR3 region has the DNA TGTGCCAGCAGTTTGAGCCACCTGAACACTGAAGCTTTCTTT. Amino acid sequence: CASSLSHLNTEAFF.

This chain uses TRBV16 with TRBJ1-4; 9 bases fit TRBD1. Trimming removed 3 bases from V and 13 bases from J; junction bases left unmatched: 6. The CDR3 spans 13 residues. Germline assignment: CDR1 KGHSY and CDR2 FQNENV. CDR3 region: CASSHLQGAGLFF. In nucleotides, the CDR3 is TGTGCCAGCAGCCACCTACAGGGGGCAGGACTGTTTTTT. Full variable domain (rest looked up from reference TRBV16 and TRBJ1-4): GEEVAQTPKHLVRGEGQKAKLYCAPIKGHSYVFWYQQVLKNEFKFLISFQNENVFDETGMPKERFSAKCLPNSPCSLEIQATKLEDSAVYFCASSHLQGAGLFFGSGTQLSVL.

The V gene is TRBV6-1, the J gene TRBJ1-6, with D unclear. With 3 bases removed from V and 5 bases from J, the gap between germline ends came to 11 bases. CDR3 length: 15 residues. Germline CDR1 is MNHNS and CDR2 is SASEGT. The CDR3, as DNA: TGTGCCAGCAGTGACGGACTGTTTAATAATTCACCCCTCCACTTT. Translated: CASSDGLFNNSPLHF.

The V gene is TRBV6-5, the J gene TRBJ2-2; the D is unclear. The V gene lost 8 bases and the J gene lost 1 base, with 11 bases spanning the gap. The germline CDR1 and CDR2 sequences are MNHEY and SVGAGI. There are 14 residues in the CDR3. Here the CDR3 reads CASQVSRNTGELFF. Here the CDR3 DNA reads TGTGCCAGCCAAGTGAGCCGGAACACCGGGGAGCTGTTTTTT.

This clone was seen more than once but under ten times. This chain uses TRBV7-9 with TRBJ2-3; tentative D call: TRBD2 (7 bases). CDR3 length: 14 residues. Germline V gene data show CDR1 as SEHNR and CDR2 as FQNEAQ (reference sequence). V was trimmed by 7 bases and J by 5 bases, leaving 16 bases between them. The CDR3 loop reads CASTPRGALDTQYF. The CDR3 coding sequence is TGTGCCAGCACCCCCCGGGGGGCCTTAGATACGCAGTATTTT.

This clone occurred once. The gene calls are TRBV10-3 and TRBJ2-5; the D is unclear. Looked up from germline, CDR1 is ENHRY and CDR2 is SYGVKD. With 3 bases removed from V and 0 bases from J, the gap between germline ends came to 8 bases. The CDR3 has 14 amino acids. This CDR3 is CAISDRPNQETQYF. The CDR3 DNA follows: TGTGCCATCAGTGACAGGCCCAACCAAGAGACCCAGTACTTC.

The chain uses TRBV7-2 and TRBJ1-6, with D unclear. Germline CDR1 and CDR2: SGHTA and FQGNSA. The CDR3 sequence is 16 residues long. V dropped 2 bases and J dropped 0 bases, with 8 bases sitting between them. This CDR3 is CASSLSLSSYNSPLHF. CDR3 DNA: TGTGCCAGCAGCTTATCCCTGAGCTCCTATAATTCACCCCTCCACTTT.

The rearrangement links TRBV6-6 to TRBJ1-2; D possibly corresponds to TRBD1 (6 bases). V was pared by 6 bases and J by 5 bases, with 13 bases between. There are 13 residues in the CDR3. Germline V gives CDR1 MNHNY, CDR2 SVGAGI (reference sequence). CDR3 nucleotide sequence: TGTGCCAGCAGCTTCGGACAGCGTTATGGCTACACCTTC. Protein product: CASSFGQRYGYTF.

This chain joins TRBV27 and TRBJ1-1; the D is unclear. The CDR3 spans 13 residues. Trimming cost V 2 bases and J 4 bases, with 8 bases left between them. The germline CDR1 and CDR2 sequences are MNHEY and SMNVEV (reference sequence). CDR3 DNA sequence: TGTGCCAGCAGTTTAAGAGGAAGCACTGAAGCTTTCTTT. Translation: CASSLRGSTEAFF.